The 4 T cell receptor beta chains below were found in one sample sequenced in a study of shared clonotypes between healthy human individuals. The data were produced by immunoSEQ multiplex PCR, yet TCRdb's version contains in-frame clones alone and is incomplete. The repertoire has approximately 440,000 clones, 70% to 80% of them found once; the top ten carry 9.5% to 15%. Sequenced sample: PBMCs. Source of these receptors: a woman aged 35 to 49 in good health. Some clones in this sample may be carry-over from other donors' samples.

V usage is TRBV5-3 and J usage is TRBJ2-4; 9 bases map to TRBD2. TRBV5-3 is known as an ORF, though its function is uncertain. J was trimmed by 3 bases and V by 6 bases; bases with no gene match: 10. This CDR3 is built from 16 residues. The CDR3 here is CARKSSGKFSKNIQYF. The CDR3 bases are TGTGCCAGAAAATCTAGCGGGAAGTTTAGCAAAAACATTCAGTACTTC.

In this sample, this clone turned up a few times. This rearrangement joins TRBV9 to TRBJ2-3, with unresolved D. The CDR3 runs to 13 residues. V dropped 1 base and J dropped 6 bases, with 9 bases sitting between them. The germline V gene has CDR1 SGDLS and CDR2 YYNGEE. In DNA form, the CDR3 reads TGTGCCAGCAGCGTATTTGTTGGGGATACGCAGTATTTT. Translating it yields CASSVFVGDTQYF.

This clone rates as medium-sized. Its ends do not fully match the called genes, so a read error is possible. Other DNA sequences in the same sample also yield this CDR3. This chain connects TRBV30 to TRBJ2-3; 7 bases fit TRBD2. The CDR3 runs 12 residues. Germline CDR1 and CDR2: GTSNPN and SVGIG (reference sequence). The CDR3 sequence is CAWSIGLVGSSF. As DNA, the CDR3 is TGTGCCTGGAGTATAGGACTAGTAGGTTCTTCTTTT.

The J gene is TRBJ2-3, the V gene TRBV7-9; 8 nucleotides align to TRBD1. CDR1 SEHNR and CDR2 FQNEAQ come from the germline V gene (reference sequence). Unmatched junction bases numbered 6, after V lost 4 bases and J lost 3 bases. There are 15 residues in the CDR3. The CDR3 spells CASSSTGVSTDTQYF. DNA for the CDR3: TGTGCCAGCAGCTCGACAGGGGTGTCAACAGATACGCAGTATTTT. Looking up the rest from reference TRBV7-9 and TRBJ2-3 gives the full variable domain: DTGVSQNPRHKITKRGQNVTFRCDPISEHNRLYWYRQTLGQGPEFLTYFQNEAQLEKSRLLSDRFSAERPKGSFSTLEIQRTEQGDSAMYLCASSSTGVSTDTQYFGPGTRLTVL.